The rows below give T cell receptor beta chains drawn from one sample of a study of human T cells and chemical hapten exposure. TCRdb redid the calling of the RACE reads with MiXCR, one entry per CDR3 protein. This table holds 75,000 to 90,000 distinct CDR3 sequences, 11% found once. The sample in question was whole blood, obtained in connection with sensitization to the hapten diphenylcyclopropenone (DPC). The receptor source for this set is a woman aged 45-65 years with alopecia areata. Some clones in this sample may be carry-over from other donors' samples. CDR3s include the opening cysteine and the closing phenylalanine or tryptophan. A D gene is named only where the DNA matches it firmly. For some rows the clone size is stated as once, few or many, or as a class when expanded; others skip it.

v_call	d_call	clone_size	j_call	cdr3_aa	cdr3_nt
TRBV7-2	TRBD1	NA	TRBJ1-3	CASSPWTGSNTIYF	TGTGCCAGCAGCCCTTGGACAGGGAGTAACACCATATATTTT
TRBV18	NA	NA	TRBJ1-1	CASSLNPGVNTEAFF	TGTGCCAGCTCACTAAATCCAGGGGTGAACACTGAAGCTTTCTTT
TRBV4-1	TRBD1	NA	TRBJ2-7	CASSQDPNRGVYEQYF	TGCGCCAGCAGCCAAGATCCCAACAGGGGGGTATACGAGCAGTACTTC
TRBV7-9	NA	many	TRBJ1-2	CASSVIAVANYGYTF	TGTGCCAGCAGCGTGATAGCAGTCGCGAACTATGGCTACACCTTC
TRBV28	NA	many	TRBJ2-7	CASSSPGPPYEQYF	TGTGCCAGCAGTTCCCCGGGCCCACCCTACGAGCAGTACTTC
TRBV18	NA	many	TRBJ1-1	CASSPELATEAFF	TGTGCCAGCTCACCAGAGTTGGCCACTGAAGCTTTCTTT
TRBV18	NA	many	TRBJ2-7	CASSPSRGGYEQYF	TGTGCCAGCTCACCCTCTCGGGGCGGTTACGAGCAGTACTTC
TRBV4-2	NA	many	TRBJ2-1	CASSQGTQQAYNEQFF	TGTGCCAGCAGCCAGGGGACTCAACAAGCCTACAATGAGCAGTTCTTC
TRBV5-4	NA	few	TRBJ2-1	CASSLEPGMYNEQFF	TGTGCCAGCAGCTTGGAGCCCGGAATGTACAATGAGCAGTTCTTC
TRBV29-1	NA	few	TRBJ1-3	CSVEEGLSGNTIYF	TGCAGCGTTGAGGAGGGTCTCTCTGGAAACACCATATATTTT
TRBV11-3	TRBD2	few	TRBJ2-5	CASSFSGGGQETQYF	TGTGCCAGCAGCTTTTCGGGGGGAGGTCAAGAGACCCAGTACTTC
TRBV27	TRBD1	many	TRBJ2-7	CASSLGQGIDEQYF	TGTGCCAGCAGTTTGGGACAGGGGATCGACGAGCAGTACTTC
TRBV11-2	NA	NA	TRBJ2-2	CASSLMVNTGELFF	TGTGCCAGCAGCTTAATGGTGAACACCGGGGAGCTGTTTTTT
TRBV12-3/TRBV12-4	TRBD1	many	TRBJ2-1	CASSLWDSSYNEQFF	TGTGCCAGCAGTTTATGGGACAGCTCCTACAATGAGCAGTTCTTC
TRBV5-1	NA	few	TRBJ1-3	CASSLAGSNSGNTIYF	TGCGCCAGCAGCTTGGCCGGGTCTAACTCTGGAAACACCATATATTTT